This entry concerns a single T cell receptor beta chain. Its antigen is unidentified. Libraries were prepared by immunoSEQ multiplex PCR; TCRdb keeps only in-frame clonotypes and omits some of them. The top ten clones hold around 5.9% of a sample with around 200,000 clones, 65% to 80% of them seen once. Trimming removed 0 bases at V and 6 bases at J, with 13 bases between. CDR1 is SGHRS, CDR2 YFSETQ, per germline. This CDR3 contains 16 residues. These data are taken from a study of cytotoxic CD8 clonotypes in ibrutinib-treated CLL. Study results and limitations: Under treatment, the uncommon public clonotypes either contracted or remained stable. Progressing and sustained-remission patients had different sampling times. Patients showed higher baseline clonality than age-matched healthy donors, and it tracked circulating CD8+ T-cell counts.

PBMCs were cryopreserved, and around 1.9 micrograms of genomic DNA from them went into TCR beta libraries. The clonotype originates from a human donor with chronic lymphocytic leukemia. Material: PBMCs, obtained after 12 months of ibrutinib treatment. The chain employs TRBV5-1 and TRBJ1-6; D remains unclear. The CDR3, as DNA: TGCGCCAGCAGCTTGGCCGGTGGGAGGGTTAATTCACCCCTCCACTTT. Translating gives CASSLAGGRVNSPLHF. The full variable domain, rest sourced from reference TRBV5-1 and TRBJ1-6, is KAGVTQTPRYLIKTRGQQVTLSCSPISGHRSVSWYQQTPGQGLQFLFEYFSETQRNKGNFPGRFSGRQFSNSRSEMNVSTLELGDSALYLCASSLAGGRVNSPLHFGNGTRLTVT.